A single count supports the clone carrying this T cell receptor (beta chain). No antigen is known for it. The data originate from a study of cytomegalovirus exposure and HLA in healthy donors. V shed 5 bases, J shed 2 bases, and the junction held 7 bases outside the gene matches. Per the germline V gene, CDR1 is SGHNT and CDR2 is YENEEA. The CDR3 extends over 15 amino acids. Amplification used 60 Vbeta primers and 13 Jbeta primers. The protocol was immunoSEQ multiplex PCR, while the TCRdb copy is restricted to in-frame clones and leaves out a portion. The table lists about 100,000 clones, 65% to 80% of them singletons. General study findings and limits: Previously analyzed data showed that most TCR beta V segments were productive at a frequency of about 87% or about 30%.

Sampled while nominally healthy, donors likely had unrecorded immune exposures. Sequencing was performed on PBMCs. The chain couples TRBV11-3 to TRBJ2-3; 7 bases fit TRBD1. The receptor's source is a man aged 35-49 years in good health and CMV-seropositive. CDR3 nucleotides: TGTGCCAGCAGCCCCGGGACAGCCCTCACAGATACGCAGTATTTT. Its protein is CASSPGTALTDTQYF. Full variable domain (missing parts from reference TRBV11-3 and TRBJ2-3): EAGVVQSPRYKIIEKKQPVAFWCNPISGHNTLYWYLQNLGQGPELLIRYENEEAVDDSQLPKDRFSAERLKGVDSTLKIQPAELGDSAVYLCASSPGTALTDTQYFGPGTRLTVL.